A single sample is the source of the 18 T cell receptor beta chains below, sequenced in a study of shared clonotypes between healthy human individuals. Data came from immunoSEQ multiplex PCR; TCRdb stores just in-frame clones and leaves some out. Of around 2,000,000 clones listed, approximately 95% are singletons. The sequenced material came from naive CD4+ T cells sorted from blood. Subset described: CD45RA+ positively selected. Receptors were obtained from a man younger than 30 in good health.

This CDR3 reads CAWTPENTIYF. For the CDR3, the DNA is TGTGCCTGGACCCCTGAAAACACCATATATTTT. The chain combines TRBV30 with TRBJ1-3; no definite D call. Germline CDR1 is GTSNPN and CDR2 is SVGIG (reference sequence). Trimming left V 4 bases short and J 6 bases short, with 7 bases between. This CDR3 comprises 11 residues.

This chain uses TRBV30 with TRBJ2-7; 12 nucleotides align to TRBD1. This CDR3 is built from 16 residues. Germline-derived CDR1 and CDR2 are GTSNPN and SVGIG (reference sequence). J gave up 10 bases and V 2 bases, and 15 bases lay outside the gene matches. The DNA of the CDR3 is TGTGCCTGGAGTCCGTTCCGGGACAGGGGGCGCCTAGATCAGTACTTC. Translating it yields CAWSPFRDRGRLDQYF.

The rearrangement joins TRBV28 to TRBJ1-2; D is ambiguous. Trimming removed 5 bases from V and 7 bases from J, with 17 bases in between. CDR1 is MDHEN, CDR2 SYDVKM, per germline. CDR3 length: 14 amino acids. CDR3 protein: CASSRRARMLGYTF. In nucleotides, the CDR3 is TGTGCCAGCAGTAGACGGGCGAGAATGCTTGGCTACACCTTC.

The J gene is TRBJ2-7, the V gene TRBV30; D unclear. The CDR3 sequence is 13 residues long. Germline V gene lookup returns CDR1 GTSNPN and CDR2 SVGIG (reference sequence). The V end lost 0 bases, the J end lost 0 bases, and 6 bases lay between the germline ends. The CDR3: CAWSVGFSYEQYF. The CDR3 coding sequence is TGTGCCTGGAGTGTCGGCTTCTCCTACGAGCAGTACTTC.

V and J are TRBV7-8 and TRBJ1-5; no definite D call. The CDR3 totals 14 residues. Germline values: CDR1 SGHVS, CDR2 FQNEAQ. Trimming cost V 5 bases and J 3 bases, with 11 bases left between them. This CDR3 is CASSLGPINQPQHF. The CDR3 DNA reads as TGTGCCAGCAGCCTAGGACCGATCAATCAGCCCCAGCATTTT.

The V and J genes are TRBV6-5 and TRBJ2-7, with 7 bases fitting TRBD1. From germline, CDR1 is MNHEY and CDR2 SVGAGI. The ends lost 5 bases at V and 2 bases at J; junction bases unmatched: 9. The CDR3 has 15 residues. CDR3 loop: CASSTGTVNPYEQYF. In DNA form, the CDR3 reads TGTGCCAGCAGTACCGGGACAGTCAATCCCTACGAGCAGTACTTC.

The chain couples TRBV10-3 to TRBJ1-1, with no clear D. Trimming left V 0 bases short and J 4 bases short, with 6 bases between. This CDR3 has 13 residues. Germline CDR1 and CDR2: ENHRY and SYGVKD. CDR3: CAISESQSTEAFF. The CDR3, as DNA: TGTGCCATCAGTGAGTCGCAATCCACTGAAGCTTTCTTT.

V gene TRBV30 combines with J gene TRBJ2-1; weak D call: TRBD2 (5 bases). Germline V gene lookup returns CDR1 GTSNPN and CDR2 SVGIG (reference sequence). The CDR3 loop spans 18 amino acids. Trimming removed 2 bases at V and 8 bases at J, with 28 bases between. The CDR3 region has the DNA TGTGCCTGGAGTAGGAGCAAGTTGAGCGGTACCTTCTGGGATGAGCAGTTCTTC. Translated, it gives CAWSRSKLSGTFWDEQFF. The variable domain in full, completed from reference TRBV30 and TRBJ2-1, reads SQTIHQWPATLVQPVGSPLSLECTVEGTSNPNLYWYRQAAGRGLQLLFYSVGIGQISSEVPQNLSASRPQDRQFILSSKKLLLSDSGFYLCAWSRSKLSGTFWDEQFFGPGTRLTVL.

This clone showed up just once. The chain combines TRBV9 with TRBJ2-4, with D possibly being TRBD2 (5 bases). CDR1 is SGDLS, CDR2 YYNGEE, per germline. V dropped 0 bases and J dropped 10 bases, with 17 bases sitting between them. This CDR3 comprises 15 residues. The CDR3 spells CASSVDERETRIQYF. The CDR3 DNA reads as TGTGCCAGCAGCGTAGACGAGAGGGAGACCAGAATTCAGTACTTC.

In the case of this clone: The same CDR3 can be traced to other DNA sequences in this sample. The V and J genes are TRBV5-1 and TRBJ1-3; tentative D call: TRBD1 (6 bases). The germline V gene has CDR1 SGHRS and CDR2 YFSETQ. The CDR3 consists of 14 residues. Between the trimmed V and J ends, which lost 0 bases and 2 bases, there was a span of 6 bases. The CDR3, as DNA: TGCGCCAGCAGCTTGGGACAGGCTGGAAACACCATATATTTT. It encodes CASSLGQAGNTIYF.

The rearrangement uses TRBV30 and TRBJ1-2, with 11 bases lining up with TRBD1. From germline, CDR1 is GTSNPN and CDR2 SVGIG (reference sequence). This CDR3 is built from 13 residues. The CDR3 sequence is CAQDRGLSYGYTF. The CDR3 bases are TGTGCACAGGACAGGGGGCTTTCCTATGGCTACACCTTC.

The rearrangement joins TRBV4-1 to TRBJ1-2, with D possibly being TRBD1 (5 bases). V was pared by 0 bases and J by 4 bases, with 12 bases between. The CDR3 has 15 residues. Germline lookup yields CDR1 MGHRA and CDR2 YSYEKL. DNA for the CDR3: TGCGCCAGCAGCCAAGATCACGGGGGAGGCTATGGCTACACCTTC. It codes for CASSQDHGGGYGYTF.

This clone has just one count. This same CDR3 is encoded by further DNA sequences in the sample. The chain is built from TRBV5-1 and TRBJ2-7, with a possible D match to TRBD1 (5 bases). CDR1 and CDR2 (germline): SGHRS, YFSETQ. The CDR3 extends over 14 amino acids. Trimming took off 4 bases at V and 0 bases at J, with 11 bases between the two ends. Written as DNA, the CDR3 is TGCGCCAGCAGCCTGGGGCCTAGCTCCTACGAGCAGTACTTC. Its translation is CASSLGPSSYEQYF.

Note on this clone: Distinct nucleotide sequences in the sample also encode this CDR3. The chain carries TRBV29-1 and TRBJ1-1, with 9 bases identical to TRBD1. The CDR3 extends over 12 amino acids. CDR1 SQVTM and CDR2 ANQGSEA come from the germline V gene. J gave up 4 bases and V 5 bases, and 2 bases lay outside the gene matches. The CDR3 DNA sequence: TGCAGCGTTCGACAGGGGGTCACTGAAGCTTTCTTT. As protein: CSVRQGVTEAFF.

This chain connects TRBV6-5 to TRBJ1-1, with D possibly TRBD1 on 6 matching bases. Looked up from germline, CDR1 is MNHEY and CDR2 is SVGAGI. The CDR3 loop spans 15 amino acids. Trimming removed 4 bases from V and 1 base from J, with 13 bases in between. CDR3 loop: CASSSQGSGNTEAFF. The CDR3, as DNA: TGTGCCAGCAGTTCGCAGGGGAGTGGGAACACTGAAGCTTTCTTT.

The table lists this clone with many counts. The CDR3 loop is CASRPQTGSYGYTF. CDR3 nucleotides: TGTGCCAGCAGGCCCCAGACAGGCAGCTATGGCTACACCTTC. The rearrangement links TRBV28 to TRBJ1-2, with D possibly TRBD1 on 6 matching bases. The CDR3 sequence is 14 residues long. CDR1 and CDR2 (germline): MDHEN, SYDVKM. The germline V and J ends were trimmed by 6 bases and 4 bases, with 15 bases remaining between them.

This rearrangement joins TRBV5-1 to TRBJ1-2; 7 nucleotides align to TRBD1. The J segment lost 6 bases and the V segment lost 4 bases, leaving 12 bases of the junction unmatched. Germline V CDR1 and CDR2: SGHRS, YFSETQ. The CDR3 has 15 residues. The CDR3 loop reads CASSAKGQTSDGYTF. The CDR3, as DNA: TGCGCCAGCAGCGCGAAGGGACAGACTAGCGATGGCTACACCTTC.

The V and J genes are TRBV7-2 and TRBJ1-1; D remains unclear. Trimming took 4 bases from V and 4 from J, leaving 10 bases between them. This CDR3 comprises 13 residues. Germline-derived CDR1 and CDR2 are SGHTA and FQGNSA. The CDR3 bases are TGTGCCAGCAGCTCGCACTTTTCCACTGAAGCTTTCTTT. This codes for CASSSHFSTEAFF.